This T cell receptor (beta chain) is drawn from a study of PD-L1 blockade in urothelial cancer (dated by TCRdb to about 2017). A note on the overall study: Therapy was started around 2014 for all patients, and atezolizumab 1,200 mg was administered intravenously every 3 weeks. About 90% of the 29 patients were males with bladder-origin urothelial cancer, and 18 of 29 reported a prior smoking history. An ECOG performance status of 0 or 1 was recorded for the patients, and 0 to 3 prior chemotherapy regimens had been received by the patients. Blood samples were analyzed 3 weeks after the start of treatment (second dose) and 6 weeks after the start of treatment. Blood samples gave median yields of around 150,000 T cells and 82,636 unique TCRs, along with a median clonality of 0.080. An exploratory multi-omic analysis was conducted of the somatic, immune and clinical correlates of response to PD-L1 blockade with atezolizumab in urothelial cancer. Pretreatment tumor samples, along with matched peripheral blood collected serially before and after atezolizumab treatment, underwent TCR sequencing. Durable clinical benefit was defined as a progression-free survival longer than 6 months, and TCR features were additionally tested against progression-free survival and overall survival. Whole exome sequencing and RNA sequencing of pretreatment tumors were performed alongside TCR sequencing in the same patients. Durable clinical benefit was achieved by nine patients and was not achieved by 20 patients. Pretreatment blood TCR-seq was available for twenty-nine patients, at least one posttreatment blood collection was obtained for some 25 patients, and tumor TCR-seq was available for some 25 patients. The study at large found these results: At 3 weeks after the start of treatment, tumor-associated TCR clones in peripheral blood had expanded more in patients with durable benefit (n of about 21, p = 0.022). Because the sample size was small (n of about 30) and many exploratory analyses were performed, the results are intended to be hypothesis-generating. A pretreatment peripheral blood TCR clonality below the median was linked to improved progression-free and overall survival.

Each PCR received spiked-in synthetic TCR analog templates so that absolute template abundance could be estimated from read counts. The immunoSEQ assay was used to amplify TCRbeta CDR3 regions from genomic DNA with bias-controlled V and J gene primers. Sequencing of rearranged TCRbeta segments was done at approximately 20X coverage. In the paper's pipeline: Clustering was used to correct sequencing errors, and CDR3s were annotated against IMGT to assign V, D and J genes. Only productive TCRbeta rearrangements were used in downstream analyses, excluding out-of-frame or stop-codon sequences. Clonality was computed as one minus Shannon entropy normalized by the log of the number of unique productive sequences. Fisher's exact test with Benjamini-Hochberg correction, at a threshold of adjusted p below 0.01, was used to find clones that differed between time points or between blood and tumor. TCRdb carries this immuneACCESS record with in-frame sequences only. Its versions omit some clonotypes, under half of them owing to an unresolved V gene in the studies checked, with the rest unexplained. Clone size and V and J calls were adopted from that table, with D and trimming inferred from the DNA. The sample table records tens of thousands of clones; 85% to 90% of these occur just once. Clones ranked in the top ten supply around 11% of the sample.

A remark on this clone: This receptor's antigen is unknown. Base qualities were left out, and no much larger clone turns up one base away.

The CDR3 runs 15 residues from the cysteine to the phenylalanine. The sequence is cut down to CDR3 DNA, 45 bases in frame from base 1. Based on the germline V gene (reference sequence), the CDR1 and CDR2 sequences are LNHDA and SQIVND. A distance of 14 bases separates the germline ends of V and J, which lose 3 bases and 4 bases respectively. What this sample's time point label stands for: peripheral blood 6 weeks after treatment start. A total of 29 patients with locally advanced or metastatic urothelial carcinoma, treated at Memorial Sloan Kettering on a trial protocol, made up the cohort. Peripheral blood mononuclear cells were collected pretreatment and during treatment, with between 1 and 8 total time points obtained per patient. The Qiagen DNeasy Blood extraction kit was used to purify genomic DNA from total PBMCs and tumor samples. PBMCs were collected pretreatment and during treatment and were isolated and stored as previously described.

The receptor comes from a man aged 60 to 69 with urothelial cancer. Sample: PBMCs, taken around atezolizumab (anti-PD-L1) treatment. The chain is encoded by TRBV19 joined to TRBJ2-3; 6 matching bases give a weak D call of TRBD2. The DNA reads as follows: TGTGCCAGTAGTATTTGGGGGAGGAGCTCAGATACGCAGTATTTT. The translation is CASSIWGRSSDTQYF.